This T cell receptor beta chain was recovered during a study of blood T cell repertoires in COVID-19. Background on the study: Samples taken during acute and convalescent COVID-19 were collected in the United States, Italy and Spain. Sources were T cells, B-cell-depleted T cells, or PBMCs; the material itself was cDNA or gDNA.

Data came from immunoSEQ multiplex PCR; TCRdb stores just in-frame clones and leaves some out. The table includes about 320,000 clones, around 90% detected once. A single count supports this clone. Participants were placed into cohorts based on the clinical history they reported. Two consecutive negative NP/OP PCR tests, clearance, or resolved symptoms defined Cohort 3 recovery. The CDR3 has 16 residues. Germline assignment: CDR1 SGHAT and CDR2 FQNNGV. V trimming: 1 base; J trimming: 4 bases; junction bases outside the gene matches: 4. The sample comprised PBMCs or T cells enriched from blood (not recorded which). This chain joins TRBV11-2 and TRBJ2-1; TRBD2 agrees at 10 bases. The receptor was isolated from a man under 40 who had recovered from COVID-19. Here the CDR3 reads CASSLVAGGDYNEQFF. The CDR3 DNA reads TGTGCCAGCAGCTTAGTAGCGGGGGGCGATTACAATGAGCAGTTCTTC.